This T cell receptor (beta chain) was retrieved from a study of blood T cell repertoires in COVID-19. For the study at large: Researchers got acute and convalescent COVID-19 samples from the United States, Italy and Spain.

Trimming removed 4 bases from V and 7 bases from J; junction bases left unmatched: 5. The CDR3 length is 14 residues. Germline V gene sequence: CDR1 SGDLS, CDR2 YYNGEE. Original processing methods: Nucleated cell number was recorded as an estimate derived from reference gene primer amplification. The table came from immunoSEQ multiplex PCR; TCRdb's copy has only in-frame clones and leaves some out. V and J calls plus clone size are reproduced from that table; the DNA served to infer D and trimming. Of 150,000 or so clones listed, about 88% are singletons. V usage is TRBV9 and J usage is TRBJ1-6, with 7 bases aligning to TRBD1. The sample was peripheral blood. The sequence was collected from a woman aged 80 or over with acute or convalescent COVID-19. The CDR3, as DNA: TGTGCCAGCAGCCCCGGGACAGAGAATTCACCCCTCCACTTT. It encodes CASSPGTENSPLHF.